Sequencing of this T cell receptor beta chain was carried out in a study of T cells in Graves' hyperthyroidism and ophthalmopathy. Findings of the study overall: Among thyroid clonotypes expanded above 0.001, most also appeared in blood.

Remarks on this clonotype: Its specificity is unknown.

From RNA transcripts, TCR beta CDR3 regions were amplified. The TCR CDR3 was amplified in a first-round RT-PCR using the HTBI primer set. TCRdb independently ran MiXCR on the multiplex PCR reads; one entry per CDR3 protein. Here the sample spans about 480,000 distinct CDR3 sequences, approximately 15% being singletons. CDR3 length: 15 residues. Germline V gene sequence: CDR1 LNHNV, CDR2 YYDKDF (reference sequence). V shed 0 bases and J shed 8 bases, with 16 bases lying between them. Patients were excluded because of uncontrolled infection, other autoimmune disease, pregnancy or lactation. Diagnosis rested on symptoms, serum thyroxine and TRAb, thyroid ultrasound, and orbital computed tomography.

The sequence came from a young woman with Graves' hyperthyroidism. The V gene is TRBV15, the J gene TRBJ1-1, with a tentative D call TRBD1 (5 bases). Material: blood. The CDR3 reads CATSRDTRQYPEAFF. CDR3 sequence (DNA): TGTGCCACCAGCAGAGATACGAGACAGTATCCCGAAGCTTTCTTT. The variable domain in full, completed from reference TRBV15 and TRBJ1-1, reads DAMVIQNPRYQVTQFGKPVTLSCSQTLNHNVMYWYQQKSSQAPKLLFHYYDKDFNNEADTPDNFQSRRPNTSFCFLDIRSPGLGDTAMYLCATSRDTRQYPEAFFGQGTRLTVV.